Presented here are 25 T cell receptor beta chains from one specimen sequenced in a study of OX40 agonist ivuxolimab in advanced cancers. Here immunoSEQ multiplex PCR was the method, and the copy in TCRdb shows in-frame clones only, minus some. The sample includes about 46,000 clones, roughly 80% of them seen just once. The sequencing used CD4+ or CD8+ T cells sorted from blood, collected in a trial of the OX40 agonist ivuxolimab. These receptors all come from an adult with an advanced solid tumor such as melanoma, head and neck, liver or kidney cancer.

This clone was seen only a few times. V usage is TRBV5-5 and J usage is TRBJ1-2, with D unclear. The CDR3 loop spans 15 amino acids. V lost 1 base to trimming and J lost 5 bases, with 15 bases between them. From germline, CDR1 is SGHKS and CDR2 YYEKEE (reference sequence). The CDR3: CASSLLFGQPYGYTF. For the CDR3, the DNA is TGTGCCAGCAGCTTGTTATTTGGCCAGCCTTATGGCTACACCTTC.

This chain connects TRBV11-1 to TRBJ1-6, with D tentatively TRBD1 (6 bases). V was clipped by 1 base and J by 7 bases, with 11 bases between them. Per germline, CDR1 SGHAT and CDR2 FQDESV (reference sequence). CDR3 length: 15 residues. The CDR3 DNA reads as TGTGCCAGCAGCTTAGAGGGGGGCTTAAATTCACCCCTCCACTTT. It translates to CASSLEGGLNSPLHF.

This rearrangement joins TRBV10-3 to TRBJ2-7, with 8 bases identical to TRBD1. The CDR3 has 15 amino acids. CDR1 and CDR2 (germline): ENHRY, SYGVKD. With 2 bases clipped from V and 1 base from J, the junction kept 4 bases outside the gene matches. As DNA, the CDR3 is TGTGCCATCAGTGAGGGACAGGGATCGTCCTACGAGCAGTACTTC. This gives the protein CAISEGQGSSYEQYF.

The CDR3: CASSERGYGYTF. DNA of the CDR3: TGTGCCAGCAGTGAGAGGGGCTATGGCTACACCTTC. The rearrangement uses TRBV6-5 and TRBJ1-2, with D maybe TRBD1 (5 bases). The CDR3 has 12 residues. The germline gives CDR1 MNHEY, CDR2 SVGAGI. Trimming removed 5 bases at V and 4 bases at J, with 8 bases between.

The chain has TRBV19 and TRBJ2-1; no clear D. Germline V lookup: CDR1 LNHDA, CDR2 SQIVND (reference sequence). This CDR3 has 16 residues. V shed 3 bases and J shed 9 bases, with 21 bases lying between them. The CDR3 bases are TGTGCCAGTAGTATGCTCATTCCGGAACCCCCGGGTGAGCAGTTCTTC. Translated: CASSMLIPEPPGEQFF.

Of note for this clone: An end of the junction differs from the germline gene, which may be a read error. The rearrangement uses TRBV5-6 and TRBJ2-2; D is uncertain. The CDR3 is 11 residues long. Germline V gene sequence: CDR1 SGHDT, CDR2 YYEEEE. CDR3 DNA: TGTGCCAGCAGCTTGGCGAGTGCATTGCTTTTT. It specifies CASSLASALLF. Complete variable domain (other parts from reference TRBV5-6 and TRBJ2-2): DAGVTQSPTHLIKTRGQQVTLRCSPKSGHDTVSWYQQALGQGPQFIFQYYEEEERQRGNFPDRFSGHQFPNYSSELNVNALLLGDSALYLCASSLASALLFGEGSRLTVL.

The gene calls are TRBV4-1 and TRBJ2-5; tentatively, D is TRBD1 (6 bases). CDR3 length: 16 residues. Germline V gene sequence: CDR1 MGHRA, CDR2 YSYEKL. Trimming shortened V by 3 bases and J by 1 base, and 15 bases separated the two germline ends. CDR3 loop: CASSQGHSGTQETQYF. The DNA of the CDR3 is TGCGCCAGCAGCCAGGGACACTCGGGGACCCAAGAGACCCAGTACTTC.

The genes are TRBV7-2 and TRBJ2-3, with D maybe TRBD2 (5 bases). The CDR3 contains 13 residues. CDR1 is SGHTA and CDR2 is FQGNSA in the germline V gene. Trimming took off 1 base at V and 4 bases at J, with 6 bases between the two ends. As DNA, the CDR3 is TGTGCCAGCAGCTTAGGGCGGGCAGATACGCAGTATTTT. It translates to CASSLGRADTQYF.

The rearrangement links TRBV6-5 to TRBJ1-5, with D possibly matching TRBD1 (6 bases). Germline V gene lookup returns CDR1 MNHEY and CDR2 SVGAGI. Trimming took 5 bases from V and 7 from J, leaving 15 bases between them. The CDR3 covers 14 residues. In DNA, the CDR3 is TGTGCCAGCAGTGGGCGGGGGGGGGCGCAGCCCCAGCATTTT. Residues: CASSGRGGAQPQHF.

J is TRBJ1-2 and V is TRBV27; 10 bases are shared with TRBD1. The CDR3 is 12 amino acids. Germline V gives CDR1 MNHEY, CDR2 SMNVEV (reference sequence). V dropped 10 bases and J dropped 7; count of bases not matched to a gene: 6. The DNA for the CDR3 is TGTGCCACCCAGGGACAGGGGTTTGGCTACACCTTC. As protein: CATQGQGFGYTF.

CDR3 residues: CASSLEGDRNWQPQHF. The CDR3 nucleotides read TGTGCCAGCAGCTTGGAGGGGGACAGAAACTGGCAGCCCCAGCATTTT. The chain combines TRBV5-5 with TRBJ1-5; the match to TRBD1 covers 7 bases. This CDR3 has 16 residues. From germline, CDR1 is SGHKS and CDR2 YYEKEE (reference sequence). Trimming at V came to 0 bases and at J to 7 bases, leaving 10 bases not matched to a gene.

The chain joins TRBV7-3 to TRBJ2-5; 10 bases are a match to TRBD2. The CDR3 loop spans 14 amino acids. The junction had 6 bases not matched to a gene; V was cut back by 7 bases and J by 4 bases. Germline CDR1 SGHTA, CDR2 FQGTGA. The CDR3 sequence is CASTPSSGGETQYF. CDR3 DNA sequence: TGTGCCAGCACCCCCTCTAGCGGGGGAGAGACCCAGTACTTC.

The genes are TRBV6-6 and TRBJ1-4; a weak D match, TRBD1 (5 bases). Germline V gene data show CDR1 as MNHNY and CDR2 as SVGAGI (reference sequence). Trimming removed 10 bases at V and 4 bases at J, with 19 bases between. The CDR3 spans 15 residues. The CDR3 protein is CATTAGGSGNEKLFF. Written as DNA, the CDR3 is TGTGCCACCACGGCGGGGGGATCGGGTAATGAAAAACTGTTTTTT.

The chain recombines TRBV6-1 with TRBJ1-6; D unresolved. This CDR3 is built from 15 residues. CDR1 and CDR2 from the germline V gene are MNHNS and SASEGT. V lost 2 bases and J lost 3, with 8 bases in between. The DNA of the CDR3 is TGTGCCAGCAGTGAAAGGGATCTCTATAATTCACCCCTCCACTTT. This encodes CASSERDLYNSPLHF.

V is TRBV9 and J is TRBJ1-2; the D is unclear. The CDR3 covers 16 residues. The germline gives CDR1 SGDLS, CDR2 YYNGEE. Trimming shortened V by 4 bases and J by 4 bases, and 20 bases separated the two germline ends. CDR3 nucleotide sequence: TGTGCCAGCAGCCCTGGTGCGGACCGATCCTTCTATGGCTACACCTTC. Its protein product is CASSPGADRSFYGYTF. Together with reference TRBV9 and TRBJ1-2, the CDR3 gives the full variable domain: DSGVTQTPKHLITATGQRVTLRCSPRSGDLSVYWYQQSLDQGLQFLIQYYNGEERAKGNILERFSAQQFPDLHSELNLSSLELGDSALYFCASSPGADRSFYGYTFGSGTRLTVV.

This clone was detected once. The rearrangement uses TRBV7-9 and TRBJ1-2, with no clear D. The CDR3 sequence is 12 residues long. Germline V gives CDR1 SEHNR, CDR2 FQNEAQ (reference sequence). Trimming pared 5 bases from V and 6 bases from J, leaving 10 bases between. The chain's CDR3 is CASSPTEDGYTF. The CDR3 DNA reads TGTGCCAGCAGCCCCACGGAGGATGGCTACACCTTC.

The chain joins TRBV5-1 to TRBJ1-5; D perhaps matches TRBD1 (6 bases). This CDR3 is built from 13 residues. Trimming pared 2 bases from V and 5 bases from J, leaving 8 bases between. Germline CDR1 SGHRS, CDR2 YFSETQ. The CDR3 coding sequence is TGCGCCAGCAGCTTAGGGGGGGATCAGCCCCAGCATTTT. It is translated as CASSLGGDQPQHF.

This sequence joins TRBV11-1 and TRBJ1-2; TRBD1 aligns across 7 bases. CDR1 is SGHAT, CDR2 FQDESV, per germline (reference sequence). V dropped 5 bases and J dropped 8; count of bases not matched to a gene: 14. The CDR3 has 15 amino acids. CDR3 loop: CASSQTGYGLEGYTF. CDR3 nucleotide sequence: TGTGCCAGCAGCCAGACAGGGTACGGTCTTGAGGGCTACACCTTC.

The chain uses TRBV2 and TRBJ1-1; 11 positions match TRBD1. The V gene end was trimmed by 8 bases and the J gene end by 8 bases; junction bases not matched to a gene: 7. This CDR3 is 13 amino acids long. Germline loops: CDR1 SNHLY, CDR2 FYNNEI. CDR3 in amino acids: CASEGGDRGEAFF. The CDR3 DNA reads TGTGCCAGCGAGGGAGGGGACAGGGGGGAAGCTTTCTTT.

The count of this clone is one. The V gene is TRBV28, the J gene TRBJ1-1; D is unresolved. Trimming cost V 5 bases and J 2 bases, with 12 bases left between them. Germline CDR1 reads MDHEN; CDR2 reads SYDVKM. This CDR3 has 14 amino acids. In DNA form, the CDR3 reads TGTGCCAGCAGTCCCCCCGGCCCAAACACTGAAGCTTTCTTT. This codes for CASSPPGPNTEAFF. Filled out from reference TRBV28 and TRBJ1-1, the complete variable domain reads DVKVTQSSRYLVKRTGEKVFLECVQDMDHENMFWYRQDPGLGLRLIYFSYDVKMKEKGDIPEGYSVSREKKERFSLILESASTNQTSMYLCASSPPGPNTEAFFGQGTRLTVV.

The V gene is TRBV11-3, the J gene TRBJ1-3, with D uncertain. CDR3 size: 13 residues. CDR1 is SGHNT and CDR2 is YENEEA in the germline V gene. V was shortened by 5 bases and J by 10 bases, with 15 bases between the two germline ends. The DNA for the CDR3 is TGTGCCAGCAGCGCCAATGTGCGGGAGACCATATATTTT. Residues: CASSANVRETIYF.

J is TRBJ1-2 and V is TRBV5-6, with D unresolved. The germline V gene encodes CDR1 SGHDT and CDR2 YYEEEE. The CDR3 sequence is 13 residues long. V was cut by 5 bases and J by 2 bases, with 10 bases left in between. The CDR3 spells CASRPKGNYGYTF. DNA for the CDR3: TGTGCCAGCAGACCTAAAGGAAACTATGGCTACACCTTC.

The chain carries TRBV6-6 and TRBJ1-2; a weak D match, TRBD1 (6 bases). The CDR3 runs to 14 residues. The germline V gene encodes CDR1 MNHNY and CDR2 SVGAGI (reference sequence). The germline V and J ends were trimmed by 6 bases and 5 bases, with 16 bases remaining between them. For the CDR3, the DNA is TGTGCCAGCAGGCCCGCAGGGGACCCTTATGGCTACACCTTC. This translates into CASRPAGDPYGYTF.

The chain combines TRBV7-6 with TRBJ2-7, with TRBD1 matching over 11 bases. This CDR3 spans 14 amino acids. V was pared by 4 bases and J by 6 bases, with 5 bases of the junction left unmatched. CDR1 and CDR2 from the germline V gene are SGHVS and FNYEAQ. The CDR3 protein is CASSSGQGGGEQYF. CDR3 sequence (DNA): TGTGCCAGCAGCTCGGGACAGGGGGGAGGCGAGCAGTACTTC. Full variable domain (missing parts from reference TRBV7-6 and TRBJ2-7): GAGVSQSPRYKVTKRGQDVALRCDPISGHVSLYWYRQALGQGPEFLTYFNYEAQQDKSGLPNDRFSAERPEGSISTLTIQRTEQRDSAMYRCASSSGQGGGEQYFGPGTRLTVT.

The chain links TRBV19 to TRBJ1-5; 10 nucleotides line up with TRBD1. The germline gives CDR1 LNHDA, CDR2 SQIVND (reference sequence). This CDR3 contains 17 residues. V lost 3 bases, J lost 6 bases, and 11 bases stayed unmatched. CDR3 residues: CASSMRGQGLSGQPQHF. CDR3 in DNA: TGTGCCAGTAGTATGAGGGGACAGGGGTTGTCGGGTCAGCCCCAGCATTTT.